The T cell receptor (beta chain) described here comes from a study of blood T cell repertoires in COVID-19. At the level of the study: Donors in the United States, Italy and Spain gave samples during acute or convalescent COVID-19.

Original processing notes: Amplification with reference gene primers provided the estimates of nucleated cell counts. Here immunoSEQ multiplex PCR was the method, and the copy in TCRdb shows in-frame clones only, minus some. That table supplies the V and J calls and clone size; D and trimming were determined from the DNA. The sample has roughly 260,000 clones; around 87% are singletons. The V gene's germline CDR1 is SQVTM and CDR2 ANQGSEA. V trimming: 6 bases; J trimming: 4 bases; junction bases outside the gene matches: 2. The CDR3 has 11 residues. This rearrangement joins TRBV29-1 to TRBJ2-5; 7 bases agree with TRBD1. Source material: peripheral blood. The sequence came from a woman aged 45-59 years with acute or convalescent COVID-19. CDR3 nucleotides: TGCAGCGTGAGGGGGCGAGAGACCCAGTACTTC. Amino acid sequence: CSVRGRETQYF.